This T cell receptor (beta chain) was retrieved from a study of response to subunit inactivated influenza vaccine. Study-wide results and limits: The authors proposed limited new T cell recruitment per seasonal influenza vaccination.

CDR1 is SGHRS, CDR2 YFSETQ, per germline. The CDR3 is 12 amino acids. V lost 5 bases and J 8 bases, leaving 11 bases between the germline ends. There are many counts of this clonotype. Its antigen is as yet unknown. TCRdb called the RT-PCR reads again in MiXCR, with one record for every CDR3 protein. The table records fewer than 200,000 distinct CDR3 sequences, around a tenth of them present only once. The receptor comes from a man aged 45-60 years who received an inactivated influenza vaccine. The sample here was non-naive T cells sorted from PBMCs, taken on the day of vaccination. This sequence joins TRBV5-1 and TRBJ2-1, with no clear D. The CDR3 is CASSSGLDEQFF. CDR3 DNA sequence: TGCGCCAGCAGTTCCGGGCTCGATGAGCAGTTCTTC.